A single sample gave rise to the 8 T cell receptor beta chains below, sequenced in a study of cytomegalovirus exposure and HLA in healthy donors. 13 Jbeta primers and 60 Vbeta primers were used for the PCR. Sequencing was performed with immunoSEQ multiplex PCR; in TCRdb, only in-frame clones are kept and a portion is missing. The sample contains about 120,000 clones, roughly a sixth of which appear only once. Sequenced input: PBMCs. These receptors all come from a female donor in good health and CMV-seropositive.

The chain has TRBV5-1 and TRBJ2-3; D is possibly TRBD2 (6 bases). Trimming took 0 bases from V and 5 from J, leaving 16 bases between them. The germline V gene has CDR1 SGHRS and CDR2 YFSETQ. The CDR3 has 16 residues. Here the CDR3 reads CASSLAPGTAGDTQYF. The CDR3 coding sequence is TGCGCCAGCAGCTTGGCCCCGGGCACAGCGGGAGATACGCAGTATTTT.

This chain joins TRBV30 and TRBJ1-3; 10 bases are a match to TRBD1. This CDR3 spans 13 amino acids. Trimming cost V 5 bases and J 2 bases; bases outside gene matches: 0. Germline CDR1 reads GTSNPN; CDR2 reads SVGIG (reference sequence). This CDR3 is CAWDRGPGNTIYF. DNA of the CDR3: TGTGCCTGGGACAGGGGGCCTGGAAACACCATATATTTT. Drawing the rest from reference TRBV30 and TRBJ1-3, the complete variable domain is SQTIHQWPATLVQPVGSPLSLECTVEGTSNPNLYWYRQAAGRGLQLLFYSVGIGQISSEVPQNLSASRPQDRQFILSSKKLLLSDSGFYLCAWDRGPGNTIYFGEGSWLTVV.

This clone came up a few times. The chain uses TRBV2 and TRBJ2-1; unclear D gene. From germline, CDR1 is SNHLY and CDR2 FYNNEI. The CDR3 runs to 11 residues. V gave up 7 bases and J gave up 4 bases, with 5 bases separating them. The CDR3 coding sequence is TGTGCCAGCAAGGAGTACAATGAGCAGTTCTTC. Its protein is CASKEYNEQFF.

The rearrangement uses TRBV28 and TRBJ2-4; D perhaps matches TRBD2 (5 bases). Germline assignment: CDR1 MDHEN and CDR2 SYDVKM. Trimming shortened V by 6 bases and J by 1 base, and 13 bases separated the two germline ends. The length of the CDR3 is 15 residues. The CDR3 protein is CASSPVGEAKNIQYF. CDR3 bases: TGTGCCAGCAGCCCCGTCGGGGAGGCCAAAAACATTCAGTACTTC.

This clone was observed a few times. The rearrangement links TRBV9 to TRBJ2-3; TRBD2 matches at 9 bases. This CDR3 contains 20 residues. Looked up from germline, CDR1 is SGDLS and CDR2 is YYNGEE. Trimming at V came to 1 base and at J to 1 base, leaving 16 bases not matched to a gene. CDR3 in amino acids: CASSVNRLAVGPLGTDTQYF. The CDR3 DNA follows: TGTGCCAGCAGCGTAAATCGACTAGCGGTGGGACCTTTGGGCACAGATACGCAGTATTTT.

The rearrangement uses TRBV7-3 and TRBJ2-5; 7 bases are shared with TRBD2. The CDR3 extends over 17 amino acids. V shed 6 bases and J 0 bases; nucleotides not matched to a gene: 13. Germline CDR1 SGHTA, CDR2 FQGTGA. The CDR3 sequence: CASSFMGRAANQETQYF. As DNA, the CDR3 is TGTGCCAGCAGTTTTATGGGGAGGGCAGCAAACCAAGAGACCCAGTACTTC.

This clone came up a few times. V usage is TRBV28 and J usage is TRBJ1-5; the D is unclear. CDR1 and CDR2 from the germline V gene are MDHEN and SYDVKM. The CDR3 extends over 15 amino acids. Trimming cost V 7 bases and J 5 bases, with 18 bases left between them. The CDR3 nucleotides read TGTGCCAGCACTACCGCAATCCAAGTGGATCAGCCCCAGCATTTT. It specifies CASTTAIQVDQPQHF.

The V call is TRBV4-3, the J call TRBJ2-7, with 16 bases aligning to TRBD2. V lost 3 bases to trimming and J lost 6 bases; unmatched junction nucleotides: 11. Germline CDR1 and CDR2: LGHNA and YSLEER. The CDR3 is made up of 18 amino acids. Written as DNA, the CDR3 is TGCGCCAGCAGCCAGGGACTAGCGGGGGGGCCCAGCTCCGGCGAGCAGTACTTC. It yields the protein CASSQGLAGGPSSGEQYF.